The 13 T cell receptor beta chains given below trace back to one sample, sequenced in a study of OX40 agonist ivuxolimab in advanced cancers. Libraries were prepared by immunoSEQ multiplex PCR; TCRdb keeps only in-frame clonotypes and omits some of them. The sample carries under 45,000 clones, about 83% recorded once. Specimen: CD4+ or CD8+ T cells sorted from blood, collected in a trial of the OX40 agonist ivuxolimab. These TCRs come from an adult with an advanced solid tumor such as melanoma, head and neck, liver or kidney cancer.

The CDR3 nucleotides are TGCAGCGTCGCCCCAGGAGCAACTAATGAAAAACTGTTTTTT. It is translated as CSVAPGATNEKLFF. The V gene is TRBV29-1, the J gene TRBJ1-4, with D unclear. The V end lost 6 bases, the J end lost 0 bases, and 11 bases lay between the germline ends. The CDR3 contains 14 residues. Germline assignment: CDR1 SQVTM and CDR2 ANQGSEA.

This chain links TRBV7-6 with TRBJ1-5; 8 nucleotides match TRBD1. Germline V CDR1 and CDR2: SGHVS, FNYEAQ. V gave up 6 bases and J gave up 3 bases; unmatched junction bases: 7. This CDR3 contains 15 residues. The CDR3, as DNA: TGTGCCAGCAGTTCCGGGACAGGAGTCAATCAGCCCCAGCATTTT. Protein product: CASSSGTGVNQPQHF.

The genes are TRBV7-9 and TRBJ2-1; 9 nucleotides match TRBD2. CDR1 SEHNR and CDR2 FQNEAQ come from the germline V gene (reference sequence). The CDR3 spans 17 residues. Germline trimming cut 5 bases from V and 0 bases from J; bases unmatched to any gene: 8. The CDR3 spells CASSPGASGASYNEQFF. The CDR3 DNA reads TGTGCCAGCAGCCCGGGGGCTAGCGGGGCCTCCTACAATGAGCAGTTCTTC.

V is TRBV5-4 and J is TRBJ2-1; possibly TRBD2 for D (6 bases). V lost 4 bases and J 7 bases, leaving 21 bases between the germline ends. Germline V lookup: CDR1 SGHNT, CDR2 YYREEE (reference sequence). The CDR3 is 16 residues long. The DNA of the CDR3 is TGTGCCAGCAGCACGCCGGTAGGAGGGGATGGGAATGAGCAGTTCTTC. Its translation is CASSTPVGGDGNEQFF.

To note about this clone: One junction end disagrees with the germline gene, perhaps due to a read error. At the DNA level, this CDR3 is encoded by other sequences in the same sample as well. As DNA, the CDR3 is TGCGCCAGCCGTACAGTTTTCCACGGAAACACCATATATTTT. Translated, it gives CASRTVFHGNTIYF. J is TRBJ1-3 and V is TRBV28, with no clear D. The CDR3 covers 14 residues. CDR1 MDHEN and CDR2 SYDVKM come from the germline V gene.

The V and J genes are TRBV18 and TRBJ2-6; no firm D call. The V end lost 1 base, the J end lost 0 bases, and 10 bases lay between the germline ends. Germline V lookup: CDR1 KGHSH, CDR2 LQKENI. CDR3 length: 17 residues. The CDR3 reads CASSPRAAGSGANVLTF. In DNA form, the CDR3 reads TGTGCCAGCTCACCACGGGCCGCAGGCTCTGGGGCCAACGTCCTGACTTTC.

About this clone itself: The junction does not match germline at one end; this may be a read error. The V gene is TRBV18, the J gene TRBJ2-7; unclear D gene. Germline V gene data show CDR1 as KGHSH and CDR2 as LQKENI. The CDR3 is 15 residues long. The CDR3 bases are TGTGCCAGCTCACCACCCGACCGAGACTCCTACAAGCAGTACTTC. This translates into CASSPPDRDSYKQYF.

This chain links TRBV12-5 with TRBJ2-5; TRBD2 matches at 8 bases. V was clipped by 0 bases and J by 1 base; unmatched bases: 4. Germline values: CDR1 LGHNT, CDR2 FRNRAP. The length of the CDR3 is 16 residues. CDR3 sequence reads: CASGLVASGSQETQYF. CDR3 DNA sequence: TGTGCTAGTGGTTTGGTAGCTAGCGGGTCCCAAGAGACCCAGTACTTC.

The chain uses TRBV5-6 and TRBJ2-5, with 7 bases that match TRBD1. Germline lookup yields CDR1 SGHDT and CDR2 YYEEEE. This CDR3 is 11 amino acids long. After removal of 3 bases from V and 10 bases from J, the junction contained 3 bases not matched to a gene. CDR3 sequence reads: CASSYGQVQYF. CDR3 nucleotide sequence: TGTGCCAGCAGCTACGGACAGGTCCAGTACTTC.

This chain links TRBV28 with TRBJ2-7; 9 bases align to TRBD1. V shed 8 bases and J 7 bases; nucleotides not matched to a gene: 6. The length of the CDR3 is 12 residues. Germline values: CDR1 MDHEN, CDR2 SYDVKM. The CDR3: CASQDRGREQYF. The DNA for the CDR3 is TGTGCCAGCCAGGACAGGGGTAGGGAGCAGTACTTC.

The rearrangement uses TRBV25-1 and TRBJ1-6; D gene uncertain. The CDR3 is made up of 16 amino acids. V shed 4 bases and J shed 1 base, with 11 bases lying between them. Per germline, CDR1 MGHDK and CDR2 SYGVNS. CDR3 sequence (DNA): TGTGCCAGCAGTGCCGCCTCCCGGTCCTATAATTCACCCCTCCACTTT. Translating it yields CASSAASRSYNSPLHF.

The CDR3 coding sequence is TGCGCCAGCAGCGGAGGGGCTACTAAAGATACGCAGTATTTT. This translates into CASSGGATKDTQYF. The chain joins TRBV5-1 to TRBJ2-3; D might be TRBD2 (6 bases). V was cut by 4 bases and J by 5 bases, with 14 bases left in between. This CDR3 contains 14 residues. In germline, CDR1 is SGHRS, CDR2 YFSETQ. Full variable domain (rest looked up from reference TRBV5-1 and TRBJ2-3): KAGVTQTPRYLIKTRGQQVTLSCSPISGHRSVSWYQQTPGQGLQFLFEYFSETQRNKGNFPGRFSGRQFSNSRSEMNVSTLELGDSALYLCASSGGATKDTQYFGPGTRLTVL.

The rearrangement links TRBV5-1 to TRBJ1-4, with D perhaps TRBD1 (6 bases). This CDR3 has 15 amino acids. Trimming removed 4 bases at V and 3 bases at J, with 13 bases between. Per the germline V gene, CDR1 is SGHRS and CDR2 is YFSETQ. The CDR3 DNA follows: TGCGCCAGCAGCGGGGGGCCTTCACCTAATGAAAAACTGTTTTTT. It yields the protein CASSGGPSPNEKLFF.